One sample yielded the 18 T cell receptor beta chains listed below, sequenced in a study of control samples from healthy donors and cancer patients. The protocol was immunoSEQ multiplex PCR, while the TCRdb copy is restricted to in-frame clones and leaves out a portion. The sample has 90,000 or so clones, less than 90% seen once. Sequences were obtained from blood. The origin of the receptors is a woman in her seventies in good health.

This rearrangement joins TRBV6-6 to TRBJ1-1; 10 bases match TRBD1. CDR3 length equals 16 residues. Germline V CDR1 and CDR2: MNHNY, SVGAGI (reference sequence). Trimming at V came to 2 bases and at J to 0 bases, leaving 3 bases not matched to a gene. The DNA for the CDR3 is TGTGCCAGCAGTTACCCGGGACAGGGGATGAACACTGAAGCTTTCTTT. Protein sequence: CASSYPGQGMNTEAFF.

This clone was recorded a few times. Written as DNA, the CDR3 is TGTGCCAGCAGCCAGGACAGTAAAGATACGCAGTATTTT. Translated: CASSQDSKDTQYF. This chain joins TRBV6-2 or TRBV6-3 and TRBJ2-3, with D possibly TRBD1 on 6 matching bases. Trimming cost V 6 bases and J 5 bases, with 12 bases left between them. The CDR3 is made up of 13 amino acids. CDR1 is MNHEY, CDR2 SVGEGT, per germline.

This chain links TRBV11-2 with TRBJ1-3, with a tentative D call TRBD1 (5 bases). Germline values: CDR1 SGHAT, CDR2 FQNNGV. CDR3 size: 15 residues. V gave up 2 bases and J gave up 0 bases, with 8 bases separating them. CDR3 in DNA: TGTGCCAGCAGCTTACAGGGTCTCTCTGGAAACACCATATATTTT. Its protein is CASSLQGLSGNTIYF.

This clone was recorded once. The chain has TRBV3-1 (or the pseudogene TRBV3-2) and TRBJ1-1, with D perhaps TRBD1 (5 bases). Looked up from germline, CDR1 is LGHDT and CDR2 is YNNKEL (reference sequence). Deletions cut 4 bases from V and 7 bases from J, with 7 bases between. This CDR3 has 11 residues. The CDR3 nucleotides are TGTGCCAGCAGCCCAGGGAGTGAAGCTTTCTTT. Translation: CASSPGSEAFF.

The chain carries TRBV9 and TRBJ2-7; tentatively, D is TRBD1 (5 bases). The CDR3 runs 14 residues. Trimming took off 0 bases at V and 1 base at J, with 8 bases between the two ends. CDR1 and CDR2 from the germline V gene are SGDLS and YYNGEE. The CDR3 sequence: CASSVVAGSYEQYF. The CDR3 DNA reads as TGTGCCAGCAGCGTAGTGGCAGGGTCCTACGAGCAGTACTTC.

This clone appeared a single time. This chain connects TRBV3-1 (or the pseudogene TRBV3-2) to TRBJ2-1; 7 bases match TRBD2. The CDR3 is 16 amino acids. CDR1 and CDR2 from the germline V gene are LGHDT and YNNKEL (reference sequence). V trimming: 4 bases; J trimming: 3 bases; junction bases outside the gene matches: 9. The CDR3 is CASSPLASGNYNEQFF. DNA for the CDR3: TGTGCCAGCAGCCCCCTGGCTAGCGGAAACTACAATGAGCAGTTCTTC.

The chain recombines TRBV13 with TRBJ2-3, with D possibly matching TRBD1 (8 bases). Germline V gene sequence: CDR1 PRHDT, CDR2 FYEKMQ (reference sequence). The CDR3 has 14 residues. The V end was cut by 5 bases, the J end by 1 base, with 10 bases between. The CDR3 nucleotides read TGTGCCAGCAGCACAGGGGGGGGCACAGATACGCAGTATTTT. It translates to CASSTGGGTDTQYF.

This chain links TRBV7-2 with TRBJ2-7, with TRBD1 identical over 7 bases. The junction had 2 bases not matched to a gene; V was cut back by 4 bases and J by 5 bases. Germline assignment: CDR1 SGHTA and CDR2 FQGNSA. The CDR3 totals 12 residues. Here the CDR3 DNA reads TGTGCCAGCAGCTCGGACAGGCACGAGCAGTACTTC. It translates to CASSSDRHEQYF.

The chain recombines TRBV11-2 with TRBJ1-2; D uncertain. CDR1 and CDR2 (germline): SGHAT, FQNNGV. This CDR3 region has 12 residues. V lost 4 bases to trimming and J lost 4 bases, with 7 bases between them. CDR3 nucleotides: TGTGCCAGCAGCTCGGCGGGCTATGGCTACACCTTC. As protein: CASSSAGYGYTF.

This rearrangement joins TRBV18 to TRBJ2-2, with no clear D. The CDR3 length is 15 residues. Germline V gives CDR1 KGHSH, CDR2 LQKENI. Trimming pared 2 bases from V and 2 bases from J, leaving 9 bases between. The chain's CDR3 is CASSPGQANTGELFF. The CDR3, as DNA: TGTGCCAGCTCACCAGGTCAGGCCAACACCGGGGAGCTGTTTTTT.

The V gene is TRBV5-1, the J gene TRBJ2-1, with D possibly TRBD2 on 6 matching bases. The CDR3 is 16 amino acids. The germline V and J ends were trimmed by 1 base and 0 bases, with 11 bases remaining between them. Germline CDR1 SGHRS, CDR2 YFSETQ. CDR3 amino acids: CASSLQGLSSYNEQFF. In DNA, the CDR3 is TGCGCCAGCAGCTTGCAGGGACTCAGCTCCTACAATGAGCAGTTCTTC.

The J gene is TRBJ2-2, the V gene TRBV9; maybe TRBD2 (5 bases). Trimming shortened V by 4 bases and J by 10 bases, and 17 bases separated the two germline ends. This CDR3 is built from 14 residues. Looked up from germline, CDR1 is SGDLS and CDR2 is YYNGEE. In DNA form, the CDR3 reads TGTGCCAGCAGCCTTCGGACTGCCGAATCGGAGCTGTTTTTT. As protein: CASSLRTAESELFF.

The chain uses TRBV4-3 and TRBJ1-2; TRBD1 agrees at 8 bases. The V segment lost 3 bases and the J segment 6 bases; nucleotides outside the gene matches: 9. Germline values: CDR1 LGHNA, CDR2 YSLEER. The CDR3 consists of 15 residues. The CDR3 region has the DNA TGCGCCAGCAGCCACCAGGGGGCCCCGCTTAATGGCTACACCTTC. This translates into CASSHQGAPLNGYTF.

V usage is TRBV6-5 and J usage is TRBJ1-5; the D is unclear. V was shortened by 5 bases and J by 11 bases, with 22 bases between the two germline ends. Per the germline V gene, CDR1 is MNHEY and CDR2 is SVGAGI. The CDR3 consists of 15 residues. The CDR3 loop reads CASSPPVDKSLSQHF. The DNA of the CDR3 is TGTGCCAGCAGTCCACCGGTAGATAAATCGTTGTCCCAGCATTTT.

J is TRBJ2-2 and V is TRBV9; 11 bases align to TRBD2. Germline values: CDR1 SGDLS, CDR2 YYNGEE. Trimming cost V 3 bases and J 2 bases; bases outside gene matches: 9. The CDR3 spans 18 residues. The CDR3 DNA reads TGTGCCAGCAGCGAGGGATGGCTAGCGGGGGGAAACACCGGGGAGCTGTTTTTT. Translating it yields CASSEGWLAGGNTGELFF.

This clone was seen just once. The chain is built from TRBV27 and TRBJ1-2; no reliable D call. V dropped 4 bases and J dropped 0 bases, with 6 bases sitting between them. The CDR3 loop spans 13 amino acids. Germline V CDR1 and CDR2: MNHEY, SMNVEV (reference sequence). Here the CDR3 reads CASSSDSNYGYTF. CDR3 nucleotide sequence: TGTGCCAGCAGTTCGGATTCTAACTATGGCTACACCTTC.

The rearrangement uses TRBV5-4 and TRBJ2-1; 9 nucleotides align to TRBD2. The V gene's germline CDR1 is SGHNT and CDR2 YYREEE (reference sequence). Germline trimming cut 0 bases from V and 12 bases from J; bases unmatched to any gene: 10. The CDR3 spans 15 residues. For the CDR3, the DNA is TGTGCCAGCAGCTTGGATGGAGCGGGAGGTAGGAGGCAGTTCTTC. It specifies CASSLDGAGGRRQFF.

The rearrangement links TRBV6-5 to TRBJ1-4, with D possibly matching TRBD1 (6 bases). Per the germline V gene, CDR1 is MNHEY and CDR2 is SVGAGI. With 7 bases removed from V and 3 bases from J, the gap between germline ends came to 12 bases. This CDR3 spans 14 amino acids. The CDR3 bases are TGTGCCAGCAAAGAACAGGGCCCTAATGAAAAACTGTTTTTT. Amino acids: CASKEQGPNEKLFF.